This T cell receptor beta chain is from a study of blood T cell repertoires in COVID-19 (dated by TCRdb to 2018 to 2020). As for the study more broadly: The collaborator samples originated in the United States, Italy and Spain and spanned the acute and convalescent phases of COVID-19. Where available, HLA class I and class II types were obtained from metadata supplied by the sample provider rather than from assay-based typing. Sample metadata almost always included a de-identified subject ID, COVID-19 status, age in years and sex. Samples were obtained from the ongoing ImmuneRACE study (first 160 participants) and from some 1,200 subjects provided by 6 global collaborators. A freely available public database, intended as a resource for researchers studying the immune response to SARS-CoV-2, is where the repertoires were released. Subjects who had been exposed to COVID-19, were actively infected with it, or had recovered from it provided the deeply sampled blood TCRbeta repertoires that made up the dataset. The material from the prospective study consisted of cDNA or gDNA derived from T cells, B-cell-depleted T cells, or PBMCs.

As concerns this clone: There is no known antigen for this receptor. Base qualities are missing; no much larger clone stands one base away.

TCRbeta CDR3 regions were amplified from genomic DNA by means of the immunoSEQ Assay, a bias-controlled multiplex PCR. Per the source publication's procedure: Nucleated cell counts per sample were estimated from amplification of reference gene primers within the assay. To quantify the absolute abundance of each unique TCRbeta CDR3 rearrangement, sequence reads were collapsed and filtered. Productive Simpson clonality was computed per sample as the square root of Simpson's diversity index over productive rearrangements. Sourced from immuneACCESS, this table was stored by TCRdb with only in-frame sequences that have V and J called. A share of the clones is absent; for the studies checked, an unresolved V gene accounts for under half, and the remainder has no known explanation. That table gives V, J and clone size, and the DNA gave D and trimming. In all, the sample holds 70,000 or so clones, and 86% of those were seen once. Of the sample, less than 2.5% falls within the top ten clones.

Overall study outcomes, separate from this receptor: The quantity of clinical and demographic metadata differed by source and by participant and was supplied without curation.

Each collaborating institution followed its own protocols to collect whole blood in K2EDTA tubes. For TCRbeta analysis, collaborators shipped samples as frozen whole blood, isolated PBMCs, or DNA extracted from either of those sample types. The CDR3 spans 16 residues, from the cysteine through the phenylalanine. Here the CDR3 DNA is all that survives: 48 bases in frame from base 1. From V the trimming removes 5 bases and from J it removes 6 bases, while the gene matches leave 7 bases of the junction unaccounted for. CDR1 SGHRS and CDR2 YFSETQ were looked up in the germline V gene. The chain joins TRBV5-1 to TRBJ2-1, with 14 central nucleotides matching TRBD2. The receptor was isolated from a man aged 25 to 40 with acute or convalescent COVID-19. Material for sequencing was peripheral blood. The bases are TGCGCCAGCAGACTGACTAGCGGGAGGGCTCGCAATGAGCAGTTCTTC. Its protein product is CASRLTSGRARNEQFF.